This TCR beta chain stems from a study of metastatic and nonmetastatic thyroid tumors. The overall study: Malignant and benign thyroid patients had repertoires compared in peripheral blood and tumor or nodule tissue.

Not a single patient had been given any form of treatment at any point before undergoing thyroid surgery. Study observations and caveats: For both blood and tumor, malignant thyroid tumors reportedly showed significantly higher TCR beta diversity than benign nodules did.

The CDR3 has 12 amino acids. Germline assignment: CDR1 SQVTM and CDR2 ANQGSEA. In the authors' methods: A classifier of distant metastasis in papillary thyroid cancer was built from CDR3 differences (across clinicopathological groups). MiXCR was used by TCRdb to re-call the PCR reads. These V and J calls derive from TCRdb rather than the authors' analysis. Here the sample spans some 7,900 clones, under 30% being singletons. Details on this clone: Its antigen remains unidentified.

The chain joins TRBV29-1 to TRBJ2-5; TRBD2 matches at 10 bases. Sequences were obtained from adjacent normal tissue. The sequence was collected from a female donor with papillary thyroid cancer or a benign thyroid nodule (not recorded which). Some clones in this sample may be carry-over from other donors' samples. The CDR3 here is CIFERGGETQYF. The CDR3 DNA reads TGCATCTTTGAGCGGGGGGGAGAGACCCAGTACTTC.